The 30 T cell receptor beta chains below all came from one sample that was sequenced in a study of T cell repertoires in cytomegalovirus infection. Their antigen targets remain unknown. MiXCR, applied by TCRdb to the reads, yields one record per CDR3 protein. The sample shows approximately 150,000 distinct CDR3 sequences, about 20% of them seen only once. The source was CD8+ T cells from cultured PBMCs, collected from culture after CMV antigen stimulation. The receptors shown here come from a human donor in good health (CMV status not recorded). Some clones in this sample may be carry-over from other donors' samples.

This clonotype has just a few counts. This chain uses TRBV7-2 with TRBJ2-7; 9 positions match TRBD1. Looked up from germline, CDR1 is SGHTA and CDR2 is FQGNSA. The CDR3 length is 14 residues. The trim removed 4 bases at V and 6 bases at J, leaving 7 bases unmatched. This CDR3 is CASSYVGTGPEQYF. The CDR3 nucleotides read TGTGCCAGCAGCTATGTGGGGACAGGGCCCGAGCAGTACTTC.

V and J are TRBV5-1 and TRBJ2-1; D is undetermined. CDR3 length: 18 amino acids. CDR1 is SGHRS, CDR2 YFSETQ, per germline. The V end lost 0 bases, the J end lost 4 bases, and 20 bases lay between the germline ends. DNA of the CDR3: TGCGCCAGCAGCTTGGACCTCCCCCGGTTACTCACTTACAATGAGCAGTTCTTC. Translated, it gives CASSLDLPRLLTYNEQFF.

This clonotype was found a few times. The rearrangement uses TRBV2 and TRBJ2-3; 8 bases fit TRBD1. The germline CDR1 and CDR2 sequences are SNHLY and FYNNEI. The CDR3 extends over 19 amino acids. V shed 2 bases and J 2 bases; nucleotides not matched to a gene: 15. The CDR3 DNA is TGTGCCAGCAGTGAATCCGTCCCCGGGACAGGTCTCTCCACAGATACGCAGTATTTT. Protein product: CASSESVPGTGLSTDTQYF.

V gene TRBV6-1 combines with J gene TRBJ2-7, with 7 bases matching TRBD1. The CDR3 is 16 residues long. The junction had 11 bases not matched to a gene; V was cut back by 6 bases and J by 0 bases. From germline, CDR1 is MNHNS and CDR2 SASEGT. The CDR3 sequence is CASSGLDRASSYEQYF. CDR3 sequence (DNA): TGTGCCAGCAGCGGCCTAGACAGGGCTAGCTCCTACGAGCAGTACTTC.

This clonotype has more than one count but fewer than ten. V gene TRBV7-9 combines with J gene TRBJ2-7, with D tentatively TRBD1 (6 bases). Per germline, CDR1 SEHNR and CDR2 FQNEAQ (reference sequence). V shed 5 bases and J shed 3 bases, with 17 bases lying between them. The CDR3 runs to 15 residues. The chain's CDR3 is CASSPKGTNGYEQYF. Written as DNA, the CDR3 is TGTGCCAGCAGCCCGAAGGGGACAAACGGCTACGAGCAGTACTTC.

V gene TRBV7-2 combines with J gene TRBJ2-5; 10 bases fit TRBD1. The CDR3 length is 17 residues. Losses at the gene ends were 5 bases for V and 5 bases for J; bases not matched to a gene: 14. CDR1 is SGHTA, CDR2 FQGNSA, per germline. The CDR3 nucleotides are TGTGCCAGCAGCCGTAGCCTGACAGGGGGCCAGGGGGAGACCCAGTACTTC. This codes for CASSRSLTGGQGETQYF.

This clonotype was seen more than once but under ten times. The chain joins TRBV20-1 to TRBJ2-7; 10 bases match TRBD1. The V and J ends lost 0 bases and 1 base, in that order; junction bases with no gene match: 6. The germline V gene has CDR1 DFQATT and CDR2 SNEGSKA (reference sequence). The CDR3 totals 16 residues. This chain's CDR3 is CSARDLWGQGSYEQYF. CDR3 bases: TGCAGTGCTAGAGACCTCTGGGGACAGGGGTCCTACGAGCAGTACTTC.

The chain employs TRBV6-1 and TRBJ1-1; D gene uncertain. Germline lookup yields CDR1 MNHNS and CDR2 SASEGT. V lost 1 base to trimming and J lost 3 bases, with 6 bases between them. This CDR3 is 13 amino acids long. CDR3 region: CASSEGEYTEAFF. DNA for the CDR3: TGTGCCAGCAGTGAAGGGGAGTACACTGAAGCTTTCTTT.

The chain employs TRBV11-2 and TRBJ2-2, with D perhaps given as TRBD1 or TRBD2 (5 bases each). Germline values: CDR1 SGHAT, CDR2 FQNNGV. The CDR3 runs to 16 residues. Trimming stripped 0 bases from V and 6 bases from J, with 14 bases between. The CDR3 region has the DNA TGTGCCAGCAGCTTAGAGTGGTCCCTGGGGGCCGGGGAGCTGTTTTTT. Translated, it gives CASSLEWSLGAGELFF.

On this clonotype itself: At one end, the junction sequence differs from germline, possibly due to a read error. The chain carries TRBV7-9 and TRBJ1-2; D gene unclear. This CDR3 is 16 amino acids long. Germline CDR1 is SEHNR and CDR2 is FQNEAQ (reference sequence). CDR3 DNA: TGTGTCAGCAGCTTAGAGGAAGGACCCTCTAACTATGGCTACACCTTC. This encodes CVSSLEEGPSNYGYTF.

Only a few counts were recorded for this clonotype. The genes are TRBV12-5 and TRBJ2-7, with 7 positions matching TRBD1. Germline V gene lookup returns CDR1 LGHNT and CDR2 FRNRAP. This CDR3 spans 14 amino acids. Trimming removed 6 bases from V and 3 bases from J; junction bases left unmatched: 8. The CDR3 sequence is CASGQDRRHYEQYF. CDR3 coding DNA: TGTGCTAGTGGCCAGGACAGGCGACACTACGAGCAGTACTTC. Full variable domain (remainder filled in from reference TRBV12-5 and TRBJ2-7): DARVTQTPRHKVTEMGQEVTMRCQPILGHNTVFWYRQTMMQGLELLAYFRNRAPLDDSGMPKDRFSAEMPDATLATLKIQPSEPRDSAVYFCASGQDRRHYEQYFGPGTRLTVT.

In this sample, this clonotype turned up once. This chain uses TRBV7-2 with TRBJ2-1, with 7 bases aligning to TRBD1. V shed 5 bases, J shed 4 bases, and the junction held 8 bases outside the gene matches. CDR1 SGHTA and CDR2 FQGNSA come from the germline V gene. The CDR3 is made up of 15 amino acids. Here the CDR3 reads CASSPSGTVYNEQFF. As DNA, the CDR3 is TGTGCCAGCAGCCCCTCCGGGACAGTTTACAATGAGCAGTTCTTC.

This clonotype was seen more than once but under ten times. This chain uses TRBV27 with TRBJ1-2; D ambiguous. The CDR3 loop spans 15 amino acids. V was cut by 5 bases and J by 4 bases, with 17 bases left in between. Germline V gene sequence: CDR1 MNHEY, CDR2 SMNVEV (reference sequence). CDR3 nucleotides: TGTGCCAGCAGTCCCTCCGGGCGGCCCTCCTATGGCTACACCTTC. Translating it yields CASSPSGRPSYGYTF.

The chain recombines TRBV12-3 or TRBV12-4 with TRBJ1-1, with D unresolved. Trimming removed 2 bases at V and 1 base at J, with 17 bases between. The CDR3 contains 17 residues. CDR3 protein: CASSLILFHAANTEAFF. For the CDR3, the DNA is TGTGCCAGCAGTTTAATTTTATTCCATGCGGCGAACACTGAAGCTTTCTTT.

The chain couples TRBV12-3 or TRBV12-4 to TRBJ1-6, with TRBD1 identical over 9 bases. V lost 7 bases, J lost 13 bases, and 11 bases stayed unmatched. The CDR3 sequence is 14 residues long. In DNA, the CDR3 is TGTGCCAGCACCCCCGACAGGGGGTTTCTGCCCCTCCACTTT. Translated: CASTPDRGFLPLHF.

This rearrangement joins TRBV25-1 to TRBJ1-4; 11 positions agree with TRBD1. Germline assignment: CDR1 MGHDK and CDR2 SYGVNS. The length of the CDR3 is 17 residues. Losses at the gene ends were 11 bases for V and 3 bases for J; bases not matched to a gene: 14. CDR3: CALDGPDRGQPNEKLFF. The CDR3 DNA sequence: TGTGCCTTAGATGGGCCGGACAGGGGGCAGCCTAATGAAAAACTGTTTTTT.

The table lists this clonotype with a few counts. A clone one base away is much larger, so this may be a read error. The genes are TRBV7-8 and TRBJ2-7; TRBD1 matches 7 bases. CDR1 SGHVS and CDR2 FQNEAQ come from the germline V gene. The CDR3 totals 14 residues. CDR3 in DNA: TGTGCCAACAGCGACCGGACAGGTACCTACGAGCAGTACTTC. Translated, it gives CANSDRTGTYEQYF.

The CDR3 DNA reads as TGTGCCAGCAGTGAAGTGAAGGGGGCCACTGAAGCTTTCTTT. It encodes CASSEVKGATEAFF. This chain connects TRBV6-1 to TRBJ1-1, with 7 bases matching TRBD1. The CDR3 is 14 residues long. After removal of 1 base from V and 4 bases from J, the junction contained 3 bases not matched to a gene. Germline lookup yields CDR1 MNHNS and CDR2 SASEGT.

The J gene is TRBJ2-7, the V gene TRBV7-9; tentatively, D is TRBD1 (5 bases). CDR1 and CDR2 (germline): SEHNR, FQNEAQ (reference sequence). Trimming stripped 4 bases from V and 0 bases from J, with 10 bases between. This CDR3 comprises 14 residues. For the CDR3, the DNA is TGTGCCAGCAGCTCGACAGAGAGCTCCTACGAGCAGTACTTC. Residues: CASSSTESSYEQYF. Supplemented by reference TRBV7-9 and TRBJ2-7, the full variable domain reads DTGVSQNPRHKITKRGQNVTFRCDPISEHNRLYWYRQTLGQGPEFLTYFQNEAQLEKSRLLSDRFSAERPKGSFSTLEIQRTEQGDSAMYLCASSSTESSYEQYFGPGTRLTVT.

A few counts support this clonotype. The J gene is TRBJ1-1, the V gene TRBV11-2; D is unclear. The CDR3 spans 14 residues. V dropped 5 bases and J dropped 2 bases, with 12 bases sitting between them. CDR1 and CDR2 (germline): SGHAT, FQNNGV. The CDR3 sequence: CASSLFGANTEAFF. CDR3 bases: TGTGCCAGCAGCCTCTTTGGCGCTAACACTGAAGCTTTCTTT. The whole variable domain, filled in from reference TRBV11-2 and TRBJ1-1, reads EAGVAQSPRYKIIEKRQSVAFWCNPISGHATLYWYQQILGQGPKLLIQFQNNGVVDDSQLPKDRFSAERLKGVDSTLKIQPAKLEDSAVYLCASSLFGANTEAFFGQGTRLTVV.

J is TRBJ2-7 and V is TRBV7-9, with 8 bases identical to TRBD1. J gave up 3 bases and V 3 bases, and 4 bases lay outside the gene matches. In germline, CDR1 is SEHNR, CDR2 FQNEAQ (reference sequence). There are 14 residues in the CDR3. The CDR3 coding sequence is TGTGCCAGCAGCTTGGCCGGACAGGGCTACGAGCAGTACTTC. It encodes CASSLAGQGYEQYF.

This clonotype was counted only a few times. The chain's CDR3 is CASSQDDRGLPYEQYF. The CDR3 bases are TGCGCCAGCAGCCAAGATGACAGGGGTCTTCCCTACGAGCAGTACTTC. The V call is TRBV4-1, the J call TRBJ2-7; 8 bases fit TRBD1. The CDR3 extends over 16 amino acids. In germline, CDR1 is MGHRA, CDR2 YSYEKL. V shed 0 bases, J shed 2 bases, and the junction held 6 bases outside the gene matches.

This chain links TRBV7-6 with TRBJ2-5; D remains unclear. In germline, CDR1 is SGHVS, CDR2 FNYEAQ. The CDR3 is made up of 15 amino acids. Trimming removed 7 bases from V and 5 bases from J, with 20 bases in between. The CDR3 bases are TGTGCCAGCACCCCAGCTTACCGTCGAGAGGAGACCCAGTACTTC. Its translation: CASTPAYRREETQYF.

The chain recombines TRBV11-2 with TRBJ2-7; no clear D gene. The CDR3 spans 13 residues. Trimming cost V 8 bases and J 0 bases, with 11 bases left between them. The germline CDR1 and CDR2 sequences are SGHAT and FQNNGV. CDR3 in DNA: TGTGCCAGCGAGGATGGTTACTCCTACGAGCAGTACTTC. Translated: CASEDGYSYEQYF.

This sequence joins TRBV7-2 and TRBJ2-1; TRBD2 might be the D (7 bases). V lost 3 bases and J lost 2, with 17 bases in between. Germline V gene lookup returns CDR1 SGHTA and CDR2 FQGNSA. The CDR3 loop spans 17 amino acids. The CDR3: CASSFPHAGATYNEQFF. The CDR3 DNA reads TGTGCCAGCAGCTTCCCCCACGCGGGGGCTACCTACAATGAGCAGTTCTTC.

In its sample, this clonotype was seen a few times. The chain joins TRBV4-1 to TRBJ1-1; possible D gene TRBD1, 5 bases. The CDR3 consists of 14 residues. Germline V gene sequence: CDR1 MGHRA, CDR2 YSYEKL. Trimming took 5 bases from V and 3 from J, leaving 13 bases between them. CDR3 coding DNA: TGCGCCAGCAGCTCCCGGAGAGGGGACACTGAAGCTTTCTTT. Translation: CASSSRRGDTEAFF.

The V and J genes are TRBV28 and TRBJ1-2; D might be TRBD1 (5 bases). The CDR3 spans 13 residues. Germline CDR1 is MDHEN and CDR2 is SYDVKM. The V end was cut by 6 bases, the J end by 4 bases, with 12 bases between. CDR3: CASSLGVLYGYTF. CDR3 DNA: TGTGCCAGCAGCTTAGGGGTGCTCTATGGCTACACCTTC.

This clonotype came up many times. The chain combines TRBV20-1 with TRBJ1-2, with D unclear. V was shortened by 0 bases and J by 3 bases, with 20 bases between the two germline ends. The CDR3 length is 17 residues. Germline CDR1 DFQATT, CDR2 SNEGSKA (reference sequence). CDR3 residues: CSARDKREARWDYGYTF. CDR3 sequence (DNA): TGCAGTGCTAGAGATAAGCGAGAGGCCAGATGGGACTATGGCTACACCTTC.

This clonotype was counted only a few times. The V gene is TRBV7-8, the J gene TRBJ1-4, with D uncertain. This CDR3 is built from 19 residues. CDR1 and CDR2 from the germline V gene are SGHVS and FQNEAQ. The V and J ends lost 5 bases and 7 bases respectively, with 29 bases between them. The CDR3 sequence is CASSLVGRRTAHNPEKLFF. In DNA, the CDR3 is TGTGCCAGCAGCCTAGTGGGGAGAAGGACCGCACACAACCCTGAAAAACTGTTTTTT.

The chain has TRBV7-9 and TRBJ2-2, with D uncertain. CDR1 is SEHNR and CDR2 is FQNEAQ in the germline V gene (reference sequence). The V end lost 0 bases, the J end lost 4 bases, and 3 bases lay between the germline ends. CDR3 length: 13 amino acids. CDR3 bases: TGTGCCAGCAGCTTAGCGGCCACCGGGGAGCTGTTTTTT. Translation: CASSLAATGELFF. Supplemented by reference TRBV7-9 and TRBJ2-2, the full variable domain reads DTGVSQNPRHKITKRGQNVTFRCDPISEHNRLYWYRQTLGQGPEFLTYFQNEAQLEKSRLLSDRFSAERPKGSFSTLEIQRTEQGDSAMYLCASSLAATGELFFGEGSRLTVL.